This T cell receptor beta chain emerged from a study of cytomegalovirus exposure and HLA in healthy donors. Whole-study findings and limits: Presence/absence analyses rested on an assumption that sequencing depth was roughly uniform across donors.

V lost 4 bases to trimming and J lost 3 bases; unmatched junction nucleotides: 6. CDR1 and CDR2 from the germline V gene are KGHSH and LQKENI. This CDR3 comprises 16 residues. Amplification used 60 Vbeta primers and 13 Jbeta primers. TCRdb keeps only in-frame clones here, not all; method: immunoSEQ multiplex PCR. The profile covers some 200,000 clones, with around 85% appearing a single time and about 0.2% taken by the ten largest. Points on this clone: Its antigen remains unidentified.

Input material: PBMCs. The clonotype comes from a girl aged 2 to 9 in good health and CMV-seronegative. This chain uses TRBV18 with TRBJ2-2, with 9 bases identical to TRBD1. The CDR3 region is CASSQTGGSDTGELFF. CDR3 nucleotide sequence: TGTGCCAGCTCACAGACAGGGGGATCGGACACCGGGGAGCTGTTTTTT.